This T cell receptor beta chain was profiled in a study of T cell repertoires in cytomegalovirus infection. Study-level information: Shared public TCR beta signatures pointed to both CMV infection and a matching HLA type.

For this clonotype: Its antigen remains unknown.

The CDR3 extends over 13 amino acids. CDR1 SQVTM and CDR2 ANQGSEA come from the germline V gene. The V end lost 4 bases, the J end lost 9 bases, and 16 bases lay between the germline ends. Study-wide findings and caveats: In two of eight donors, the top clonotype was HLA-C-restricted CMV-specific.

In TCRdb, the reads were re-called with MiXCR into one record per CDR3 protein. The table has roughly 150,000 distinct CDR3 sequences, 15% to 20% seen once. The sample taken for sequencing was CD8+ T cells from PBMCs. This rearrangement joins TRBV29-1 to TRBJ2-1, with a tentative D call TRBD1 (5 bases). This clonotype was sampled from a human donor in good health (CMV status not recorded). Some clones in this sample may be carry-over from other donors' samples. CDR3 DNA sequence: TGCAGCGTTGCCCCAGGGATATCGAGTGAGCAGTTCTTC. As protein: CSVAPGISSEQFF.